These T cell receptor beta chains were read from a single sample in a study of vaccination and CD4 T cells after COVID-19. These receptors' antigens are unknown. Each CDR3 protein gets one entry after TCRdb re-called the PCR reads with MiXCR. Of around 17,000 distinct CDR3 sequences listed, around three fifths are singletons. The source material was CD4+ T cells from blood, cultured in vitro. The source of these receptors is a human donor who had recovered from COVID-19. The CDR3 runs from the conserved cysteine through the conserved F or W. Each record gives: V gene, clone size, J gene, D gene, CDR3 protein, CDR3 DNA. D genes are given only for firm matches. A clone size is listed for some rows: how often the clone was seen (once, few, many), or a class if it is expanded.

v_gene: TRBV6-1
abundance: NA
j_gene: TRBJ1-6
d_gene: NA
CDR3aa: CASSEATLSPLHF
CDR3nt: TGTGCCAGCAGTGAAGCTACTCTCTCACCCCTCCACTTT

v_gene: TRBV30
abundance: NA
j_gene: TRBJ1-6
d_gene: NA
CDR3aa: CAWNVGTEHSPLHF
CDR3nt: TGTGCCTGGAACGTTGGGACGGAGCATTCACCCCTCCACTTT

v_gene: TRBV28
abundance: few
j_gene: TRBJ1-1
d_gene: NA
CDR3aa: CASSPLPGTEAFF
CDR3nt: TGTGCCAGCAGTCCCCTCCCCGGAACTGAAGCTTTCTTT

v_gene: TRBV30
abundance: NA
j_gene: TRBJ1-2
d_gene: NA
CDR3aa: CAWSVFRLRYGYTF
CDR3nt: TGTGCCTGGAGTGTATTCCGGTTGCGCTATGGCTACACCTTC

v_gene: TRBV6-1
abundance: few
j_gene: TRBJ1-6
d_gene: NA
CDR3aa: CASRRSRGDSPLHF
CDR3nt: TGTGCCAGCAGAAGGTCCCGCGGGGATTCACCCCTCCACTTT

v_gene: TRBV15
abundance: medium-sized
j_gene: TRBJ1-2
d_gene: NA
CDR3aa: CATSRGSYGYTF
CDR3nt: TGTGCCACCAGCAGAGGCAGTTATGGCTACACCTTC

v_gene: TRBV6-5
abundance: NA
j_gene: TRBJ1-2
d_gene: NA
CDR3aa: CASSYERDYGYTF
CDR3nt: TGTGCCAGCAGTTACGAGAGGGACTATGGCTACACCTTC

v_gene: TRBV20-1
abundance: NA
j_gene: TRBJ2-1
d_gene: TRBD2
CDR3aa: CSAPGRGGASYNEQFF
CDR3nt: TGCAGTGCCCCGGGTCGCGGGGGGGCTTCCTACAATGAGCAGTTCTTC

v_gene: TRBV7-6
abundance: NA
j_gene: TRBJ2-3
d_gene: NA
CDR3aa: CASSLFTDTQYF
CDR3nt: TGTGCCAGCAGCTTATTCACAGATACGCAGTATTTT

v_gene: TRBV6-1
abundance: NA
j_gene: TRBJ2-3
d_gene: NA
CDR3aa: CASRFEPGDTQYF
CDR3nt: TGTGCCAGCAGATTCGAACCCGGTGATACGCAGTATTTT

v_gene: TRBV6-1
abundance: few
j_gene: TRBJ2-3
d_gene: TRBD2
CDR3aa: CASSEVAGAGTDTQYF
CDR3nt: TGTGCCAGCAGTGAAGTGGCGGGAGCGGGCACAGATACGCAGTATTTT

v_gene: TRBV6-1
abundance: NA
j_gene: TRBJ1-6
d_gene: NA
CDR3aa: CASNSYGSPLHF
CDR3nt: TGTGCCAGCAATTCGTACGGTTCACCCCTCCACTTT

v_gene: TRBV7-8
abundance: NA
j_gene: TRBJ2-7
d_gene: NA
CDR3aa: CASSLPPGNRQYF
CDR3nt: TGTGCCAGCAGCCTCCCTCCGGGCAACCGGCAGTACTTC

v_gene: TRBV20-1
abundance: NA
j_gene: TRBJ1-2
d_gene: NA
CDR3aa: CSARDMEDGYTF
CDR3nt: TGCAGTGCTAGAGATATGGAAGATGGCTACACCTTC

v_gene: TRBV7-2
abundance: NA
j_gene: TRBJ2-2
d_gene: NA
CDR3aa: CASSRNGGSNTGELFF
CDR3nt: TGTGCCAGCAGCCGCAACGGGGGCTCGAACACCGGGGAGCTGTTTTTT

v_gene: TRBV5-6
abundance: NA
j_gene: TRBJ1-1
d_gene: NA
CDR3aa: CASSPSPLNTEAFF
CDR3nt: TGTGCCAGCAGCCCATCCCCGTTGAACACTGAAGCTTTCTTT

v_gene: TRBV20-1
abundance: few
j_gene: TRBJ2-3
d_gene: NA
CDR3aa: CSAREGEESTDTQYF
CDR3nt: TGCAGTGCTAGAGAAGGGGAGGAGAGCACAGATACGCAGTATTTT

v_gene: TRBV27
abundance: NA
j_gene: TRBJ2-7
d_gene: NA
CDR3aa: CASSRIFHEQYF
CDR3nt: TGTGCCAGCAGTAGAATCTTCCACGAGCAGTACTTC

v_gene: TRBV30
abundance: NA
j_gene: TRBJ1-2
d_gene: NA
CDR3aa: CAWSVLTLGAYGYTF
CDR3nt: TGTGCCTGGAGTGTACTGACCTTAGGGGCTTATGGCTACACCTTC

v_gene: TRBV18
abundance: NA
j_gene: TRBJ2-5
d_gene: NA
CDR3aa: CASSPNRETQYF
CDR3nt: TGTGCCAGCTCACCTAACAGGGAGACCCAGTACTTC

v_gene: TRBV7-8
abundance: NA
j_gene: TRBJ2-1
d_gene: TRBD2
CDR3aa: CASNAPGLAGGHYNEQFF
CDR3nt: TGTGCCAGCAACGCACCGGGACTAGCGGGAGGGCACTACAATGAGCAGTTCTTC

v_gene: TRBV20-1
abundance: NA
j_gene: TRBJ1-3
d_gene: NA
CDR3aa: CSAKGYKQSSGNTIYF
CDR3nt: TGCAGTGCTAAAGGATACAAACAGAGCTCTGGAAACACCATATATTTT

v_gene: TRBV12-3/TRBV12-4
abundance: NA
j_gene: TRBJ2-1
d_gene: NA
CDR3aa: CASSQLGGGDEQFF
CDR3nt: TGTGCCAGCAGTCAGCTCGGGGGTGGGGATGAGCAGTTCTTC

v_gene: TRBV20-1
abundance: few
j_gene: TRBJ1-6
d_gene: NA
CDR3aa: CSAREGMTSGSPLHF
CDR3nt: TGCAGTGCTAGAGAGGGGATGACCTCGGGGTCACCCCTCCACTTT

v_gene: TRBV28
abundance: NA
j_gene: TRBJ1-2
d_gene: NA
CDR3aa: CASSFFRDNYGYTF
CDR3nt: TGTGCCAGCAGTTTTTTCAGAGATAACTATGGCTACACCTTC

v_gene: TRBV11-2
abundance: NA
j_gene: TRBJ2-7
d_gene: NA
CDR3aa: CASTLQYTGFYEQYF
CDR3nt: TGTGCCAGCACGCTACAGTACACAGGGTTCTACGAGCAGTACTTC

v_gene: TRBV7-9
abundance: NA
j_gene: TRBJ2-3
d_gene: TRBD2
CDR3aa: CASSLLAASGTQYF
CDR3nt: TGTGCCAGCAGCTTACTAGCGGCCTCCGGTACGCAGTATTTT

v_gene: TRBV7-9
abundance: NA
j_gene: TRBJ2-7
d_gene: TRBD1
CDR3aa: CASSLGDRVVEQYF
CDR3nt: TGTGCCAGCAGCTTAGGGGACAGGGTGGTTGAGCAGTACTTC

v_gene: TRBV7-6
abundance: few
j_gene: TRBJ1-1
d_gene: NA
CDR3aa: CASSLSTGVGTEAFF
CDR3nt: TGTGCCAGCAGCTTATCAACAGGTGTGGGGACTGAAGCTTTCTTT

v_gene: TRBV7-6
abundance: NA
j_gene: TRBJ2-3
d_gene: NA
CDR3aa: CASTQSGGHSRGDTQYF
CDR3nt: TGTGCCAGCACCCAAAGTGGGGGTCACTCCCGGGGAGATACGCAGTATTTT

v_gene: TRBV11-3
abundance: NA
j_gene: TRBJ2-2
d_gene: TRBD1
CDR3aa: CASSSQGAGGELFF
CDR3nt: TGTGCCAGCAGCTCCCAGGGGGCAGGCGGGGAGCTGTTTTTT

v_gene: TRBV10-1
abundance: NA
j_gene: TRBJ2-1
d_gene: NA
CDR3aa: CASSEPPASQYNEQFF
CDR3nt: TGCGCCAGCAGTGAGCCCCCCGCTAGTCAATACAATGAGCAGTTCTTC

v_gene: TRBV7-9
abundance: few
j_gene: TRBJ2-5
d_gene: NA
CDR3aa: CASSLEFGSGETQYF
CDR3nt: TGTGCCAGCAGCTTAGAGTTCGGGTCAGGCGAGACCCAGTACTTC

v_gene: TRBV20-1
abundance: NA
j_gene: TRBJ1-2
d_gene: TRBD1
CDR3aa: CSARWTGAYGYTF
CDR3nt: TGCAGTGCTAGATGGACAGGGGCCTATGGCTACACCTTC

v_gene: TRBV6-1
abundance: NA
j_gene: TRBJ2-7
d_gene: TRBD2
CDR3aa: CASRKESRGGSLVYEQYF
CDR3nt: TGTGCCAGCAGGAAGGAGTCGCGGGGGGGCAGTCTAGTATACGAGCAGTACTTC

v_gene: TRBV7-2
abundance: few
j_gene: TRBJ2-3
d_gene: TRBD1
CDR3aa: CASSWDRGFADTQYF
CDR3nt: TGTGCCAGCAGCTGGGACAGGGGGTTCGCAGATACGCAGTATTTT

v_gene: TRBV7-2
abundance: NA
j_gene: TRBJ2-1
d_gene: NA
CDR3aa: CASSVDSTNRFF
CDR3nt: TGTGCCAGCAGCGTGGACAGCACAAATCGGTTCTTC

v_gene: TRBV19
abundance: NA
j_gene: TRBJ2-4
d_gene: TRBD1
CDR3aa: CASSAYRDRGSYIQYF
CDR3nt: TGTGCCAGTAGTGCTTACAGGGACAGGGGATCCTACATTCAGTACTTC

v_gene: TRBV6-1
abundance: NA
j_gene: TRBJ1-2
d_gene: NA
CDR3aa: CASSEGPQSYGYTF
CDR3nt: TGTGCCAGCAGTGAAGGCCCTCAGAGCTATGGCTACACCTTC

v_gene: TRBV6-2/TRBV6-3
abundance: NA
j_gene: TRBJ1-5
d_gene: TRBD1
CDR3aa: CASSYQGGGQPQHF
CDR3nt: TGTGCCAGCAGTTACCAGGGGGGCGGTCAGCCCCAGCATTTT

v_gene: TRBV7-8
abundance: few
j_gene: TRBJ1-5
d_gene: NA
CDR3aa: CASSTQTGQHQPQHF
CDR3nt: TGTGCCAGCAGCACCCAGACAGGCCAACATCAGCCCCAGCATTTT

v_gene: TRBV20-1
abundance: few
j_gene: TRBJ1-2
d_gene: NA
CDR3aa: CSASYRVDGYTF
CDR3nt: TGCAGTGCTAGTTACAGGGTGGATGGCTACACCTTC

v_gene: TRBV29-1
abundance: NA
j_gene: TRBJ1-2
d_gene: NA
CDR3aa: CSVGTVNYGHTF
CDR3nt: TGCAGCGTTGGGACGGTGAACTATGGCCACACCTTC

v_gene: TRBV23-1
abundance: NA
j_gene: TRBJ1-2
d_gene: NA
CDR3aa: CASSQSSQDRNYGYTF
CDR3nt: TGCGCCAGCAGTCAATCCTCACAGGACCGAAACTATGGCTACACCTTC

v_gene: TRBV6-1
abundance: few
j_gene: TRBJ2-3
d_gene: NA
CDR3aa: CASRYSGVARDTQYF
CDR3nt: TGTGCCAGCAGGTATAGCGGAGTCGCACGAGATACGCAGTATTTT

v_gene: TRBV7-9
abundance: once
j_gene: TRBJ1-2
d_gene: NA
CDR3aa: CASSPRGGNYGYTF
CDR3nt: TGTGCCAGCAGCCCCCGGGGTGGAAACTATGGCTACACCTTC

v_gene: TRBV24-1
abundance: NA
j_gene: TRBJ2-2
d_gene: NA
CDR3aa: CATSDLSSGDNTGELFF
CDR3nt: TGTGCCACCAGTGATTTAAGCTCAGGCGATAACACCGGGGAGCTGTTTTTT

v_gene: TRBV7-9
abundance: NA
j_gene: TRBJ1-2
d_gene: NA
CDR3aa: CASSSGPLTF
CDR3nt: TGTGCCAGCAGCTCGGGCCCCCTAACCTTC

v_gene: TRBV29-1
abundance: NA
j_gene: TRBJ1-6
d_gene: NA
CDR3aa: CSVEPQGRADNSPLHF
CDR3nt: TGCAGCGTTGAACCTCAGGGCAGGGCAGATAATTCACCCCTCCACTTT

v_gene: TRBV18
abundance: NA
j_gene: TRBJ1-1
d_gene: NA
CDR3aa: CASSLTGLTEAFF
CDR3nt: TGTGCCAGCTCGTTAACAGGGCTCACTGAAGCTTTCTTT